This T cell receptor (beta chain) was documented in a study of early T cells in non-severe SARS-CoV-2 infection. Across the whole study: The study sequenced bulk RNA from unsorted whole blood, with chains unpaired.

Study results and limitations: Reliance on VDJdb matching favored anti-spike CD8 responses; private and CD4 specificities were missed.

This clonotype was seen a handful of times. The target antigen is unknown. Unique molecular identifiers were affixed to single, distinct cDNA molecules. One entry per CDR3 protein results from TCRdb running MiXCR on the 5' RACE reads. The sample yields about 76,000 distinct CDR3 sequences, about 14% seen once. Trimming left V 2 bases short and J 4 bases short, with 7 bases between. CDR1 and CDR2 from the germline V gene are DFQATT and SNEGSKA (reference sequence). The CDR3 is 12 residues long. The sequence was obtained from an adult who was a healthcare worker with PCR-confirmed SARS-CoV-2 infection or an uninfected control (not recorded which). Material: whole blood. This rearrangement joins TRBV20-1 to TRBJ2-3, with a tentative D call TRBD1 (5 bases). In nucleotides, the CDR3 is TGCAGTGCTAGACAGGGTCCAGATACGCAGTATTTT. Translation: CSARQGPDTQYF.